This is a list of T cell receptor beta chains from one sample in a study of long-term antiretroviral therapy in people with HIV. The repertoire was sequenced with immunoSEQ multiplex PCR; TCRdb's copy has only in-frame clones and lacks some. The sample records some 28,000 clones, more than 80% being singletons. The source was unsorted PBMCs, collected 0.3 years after starting antiretroviral therapy. These receptors all come from a middle-aged man with HIV. The CDR3 runs from the conserved cysteine through the conserved F or W. The listing skips clone size in some rows; elsewhere it reads once, few, many or a size class.

V gene	J gene	clone size	CDR3 protein
TRBV7-2	TRBJ2-3	.	CASSFRGPTDTQYF
TRBV5-1	TRBJ2-7	once	CASSSGQGYEQYF
TRBV5-1	TRBJ2-7	.	CASSLAVSGPSYEQYF
TRBV7-2	TRBJ2-3	.	CASLGAGGPKGDTQYF
TRBV28	TRBJ1-2	.	CASSLPGTYGYTF
TRBV27	TRBJ2-1	.	CASSLKVGNEQFF
TRBV29-1	TRBJ2-5	.	CSVRTGQETQYF
TRBV27	TRBJ2-1	few	CASSLTGARGLAGGVFYNEQFF
TRBV2	TRBJ1-3	.	CASRVNGASGNTIYF
TRBV2	TRBJ2-5	.	CASFLYQETQYF
TRBV29-1	TRBJ1-2	few	CSVARAGTGDGYTF
TRBV7-2	TRBJ2-2	.	CASSPNPGLANTGELFF
TRBV11-2	TRBJ1-6	.	CASSLGGISNSPLHF
TRBV6-4	TRBJ2-3	.	CASSRAGTDTQYF
TRBV28	TRBJ1-3	once	CASSLNAGLNTIYF
TRBV9	TRBJ2-5	.	CASSGSSGYQETQYF
TRBV27	TRBJ1-3	.	CASSPGRLYSGNTIYF
TRBV4-1	TRBJ2-2	.	CASSQATGLNTGELFF
TRBV5-1	TRBJ1-1	.	CASSLRGDTEAFF
TRBV7-9	TRBJ1-3	.	CASSSGNTIYF
TRBV30	TRBJ2-3	few	CAWSVHLTDTQYF
TRBV4-3	TRBJ2-2	.	CASSQEGRGNGELFF
TRBV30	TRBJ2-7	.	CAWSRGFGSYEQYF
TRBV28	TRBJ2-1	.	CASRGQVVQFF
TRBV13	TRBJ2-2	.	CASSFVGLAGDTGELFF
TRBV7-2	TRBJ2-1	.	CASSLVGGRPSSYNEQFF
TRBV4-3	TRBJ2-3	.	CASSHSPTGSGGPTDTQYF
TRBV29-1	TRBJ1-2	once	CSVGSGGSYGYTF
TRBV5-1	TRBJ2-7	.	CASSLTRQGLTEQYF
TRBV4-3	TRBJ2-5	once	CASSQETRGQGNSETQYF
TRBV6-5	TRBJ2-2	.	CASRNDRGHTGELFF
TRBV2	TRBJ2-2	.	CASRTVPGTTGELFF
TRBV28	TRBJ1-5	.	CASTTRGYQPQHF
TRBV11-3	TRBJ1-1	once	CASSLTENTEAFF
TRBV14	TRBJ1-1	.	CASSQSEWGEAFF
TRBV5-1	TRBJ2-7	.	CASRGQEVHEQYF
TRBV7-9	TRBJ1-5	few	CASSPDRGLGSNQPQHF
TRBV19	TRBJ2-3	.	CASSRFTSGTDTQYF
TRBV27	TRBJ2-2	.	CATSFAGRGGELFF
TRBV28	TRBJ1-5	.	CASSLSGASNQPQHF
TRBV5-1	TRBJ2-2	.	CASSFRTVTGELFF
TRBV5-1	TRBJ2-6	.	CASSFAIGSGANVLTF
TRBV28	TRBJ1-1	.	CASSFGTLSMNTEAFF
TRBV7-2	TRBJ2-7	.	CASLGQEKGEQYF
TRBV7-2	TRBJ1-5	.	CASSFSARSNQPQHF
TRBV28	TRBJ1-5	.	CASSLSQGGNQPQHF
TRBV4-3	TRBJ1-4	.	CASSHHPVGRQTQEKLFF
TRBV5-6	TRBJ2-7	.	CASSSPRLASHEQYF
TRBV30	TRBJ2-7	medium-sized	CAWSDNYEQYF
TRBV29-1	TRBJ2-5	.	CSVKGSGGSQETQYF
TRBV25-1	TRBJ2-3	.	CASSDASAGLTDTQYF
TRBV6-6	TRBJ1-5	once	CASSYEEGNQPQHF
TRBV9	TRBJ2-1	.	CASSARTVYNEQFF
TRBV19	TRBJ2-2	.	CASSLGQGIGTGELFF
TRBV29-1	TRBJ2-4	.	CSVGGRTNIQYF
TRBV7-8	TRBJ1-4	.	CASSLNLGRRNEKLFF
TRBV19	TRBJ2-1	.	CASSMSARYGNEQFF
TRBV6-6	TRBJ1-2	.	CASSYSRAAHGYTF
TRBV11-2	TRBJ2-7	once	CASSLRRGAYEQYF